This record covers a single TCR beta chain. This sample was taken from a study of blood T cells in healthy people across ages. Through a sample-barcoded 5' primer and a J-beta primer mix, a second PCR was run for roughly 6 to 11 cycles. TCRdb fed the 5' RACE reads into MiXCR, producing one record per CDR3 protein. The data show 1.5 million to 2 million distinct CDR3 sequences, with just under 50% seen just once and about 2.1% held by the top ten. V trimming: 3 bases; J trimming: 2 bases; junction bases outside the gene matches: 8. There are 18 residues in the CDR3. CDR1 is SNHLY and CDR2 is FYNNEI in the germline V gene.

This receptor was obtained from a woman aged 40 to 50 in good health. This chain joins TRBV2 and TRBJ2-1, with 12 bases aligning to TRBD2. Sequencing input: blood. The CDR3 nucleotides are TGTGCCAGCAGTGAGGCGACTAGCGGGAGCCCCGCCTACAATGAGCAGTTCTTC. Translating gives CASSEATSGSPAYNEQFF.